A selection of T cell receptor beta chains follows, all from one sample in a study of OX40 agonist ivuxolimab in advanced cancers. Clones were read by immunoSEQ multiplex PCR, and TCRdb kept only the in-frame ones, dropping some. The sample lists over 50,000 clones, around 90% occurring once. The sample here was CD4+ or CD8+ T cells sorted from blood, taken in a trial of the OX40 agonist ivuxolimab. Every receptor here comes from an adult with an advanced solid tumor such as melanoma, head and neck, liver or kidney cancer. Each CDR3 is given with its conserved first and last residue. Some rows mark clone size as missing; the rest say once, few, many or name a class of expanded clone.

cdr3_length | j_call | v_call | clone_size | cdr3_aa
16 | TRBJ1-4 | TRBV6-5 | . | CASSYSKLPTNEKLFF
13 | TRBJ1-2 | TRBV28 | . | CASRENTVYGYTF
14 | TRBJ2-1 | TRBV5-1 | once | CASSLAEVYNEQFF
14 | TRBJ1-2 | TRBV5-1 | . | CASSPGRAGYGYTF
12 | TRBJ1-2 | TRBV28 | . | CASRERGHGYTF
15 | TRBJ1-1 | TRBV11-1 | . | CASSGTRVGNTEAFF
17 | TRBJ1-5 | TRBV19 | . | CAGSPRDRGRGNQPQHF
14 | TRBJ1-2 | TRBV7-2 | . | CASSLFLALYGYTF
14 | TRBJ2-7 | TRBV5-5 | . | CASSLRQELYEQYF
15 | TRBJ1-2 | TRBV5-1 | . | CASSRYSGPEDGYTF
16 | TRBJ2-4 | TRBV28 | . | CASSPEKLGGRNIQYF
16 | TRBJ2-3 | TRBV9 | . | CASSARRSGYTDTQYF
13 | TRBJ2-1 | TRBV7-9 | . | CASSLVVENEQFF
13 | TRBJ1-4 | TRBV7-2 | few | CASSLAWGIRLFF
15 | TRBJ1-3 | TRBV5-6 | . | CASSFGAVKRNTIYF
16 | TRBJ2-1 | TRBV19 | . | CASSMVASGRSREQFF
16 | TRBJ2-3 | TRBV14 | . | CASSQDGGAGTDTQYF
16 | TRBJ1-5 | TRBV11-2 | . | CASSLRSDRIAQPQHF
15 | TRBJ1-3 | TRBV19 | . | CASSALQGTGNTIYF
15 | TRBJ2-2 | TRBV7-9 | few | CASSFLAADTGELFF
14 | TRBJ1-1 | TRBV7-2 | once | CASSLAWTNTEAFF
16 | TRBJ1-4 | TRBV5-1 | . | CASSLDRGSTNEKLFF